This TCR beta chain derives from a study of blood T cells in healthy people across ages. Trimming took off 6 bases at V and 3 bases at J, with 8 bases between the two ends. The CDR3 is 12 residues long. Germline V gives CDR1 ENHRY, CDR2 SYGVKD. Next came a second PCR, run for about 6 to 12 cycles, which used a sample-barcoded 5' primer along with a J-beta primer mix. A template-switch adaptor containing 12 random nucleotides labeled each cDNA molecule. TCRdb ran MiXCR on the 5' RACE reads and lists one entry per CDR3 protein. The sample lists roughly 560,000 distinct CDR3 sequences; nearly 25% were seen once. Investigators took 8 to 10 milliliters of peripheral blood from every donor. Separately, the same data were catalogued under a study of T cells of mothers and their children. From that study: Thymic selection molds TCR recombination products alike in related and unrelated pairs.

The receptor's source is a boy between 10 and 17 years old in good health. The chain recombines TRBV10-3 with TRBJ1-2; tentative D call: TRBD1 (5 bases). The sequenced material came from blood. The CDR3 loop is CAISTGDYGYTF. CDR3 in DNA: TGTGCCATCAGCACGGGGGACTATGGCTACACCTTC.